The 19 T cell receptor beta chains given below trace back to one sample, sequenced in a study of T cells in Graves' hyperthyroidism and ophthalmopathy. There were TCR beta CDR3 regions amplified from RNA transcripts. A set of HTBI primers served as the primers for a first-round RT-PCR of the TCR CDR3. TCRdb analysed the multiplex PCR reads with MiXCR anew, one entry per CDR3 protein. Of some 510,000 distinct CDR3 sequences listed, about half are singletons. The specimen was peripheral blood or thyroid tissue (not recorded which). The source is a woman younger than 30 with Graves' hyperthyroidism.

This clonotype has just a few counts. J is TRBJ1-5 and V is TRBV19; the D gene is possibly TRBD1 (6 bases). The CDR3 has 15 residues. Germline CDR1 is LNHDA and CDR2 is SQIVND (reference sequence). V was shortened by 3 bases and J by 5 bases, with 14 bases between the two germline ends. The DNA for the CDR3 is TGTGCCAGTAGTATCTTGCAGGGGTCGGATCAGCCCCAGCATTTT. The encoded protein is CASSILQGSDQPQHF.

About this clonotype itself: This may be a read error: a much more frequent sequence differs by one nucleotide. The chain couples TRBV19 to TRBJ1-2; D remains unclear. Looked up from germline, CDR1 is LNHDA and CDR2 is SQIVND (reference sequence). The CDR3 has 12 amino acids. V gave up 9 bases and J gave up 7 bases, with 15 bases separating them. This chain's CDR3 is CASRSCRLGYTF. In DNA form, the CDR3 reads TGTGCCAGCAGGTCATGCAGGCTTGGCTACACCTTC. Full variable domain (rest looked up from reference TRBV19 and TRBJ1-2): DGGITQSPKYLFRKEGQNVTLSCEQNLNHDAMYWYRQDPGQGLRLIYYSQIVNDFQKGDIAEGYSVSREKKESFPLTVTSAQKNPTAFYLCASRSCRLGYTFGSGTRLTVV.

Ten or more counts support this clonotype. The chain uses TRBV7-3 and TRBJ1-5, with D possibly matching TRBD1 (5 bases). CDR3 length: 13 residues. Trimming removed 2 bases from V and 4 bases from J, with 6 bases in between. Germline loops: CDR1 SGHTA, CDR2 FQGTGA. The CDR3 DNA reads as TGTGCCAGCAGCTTAGACAGAAATCAGCCCCAGCATTTT. Protein: CASSLDRNQPQHF.

V is TRBV5-1 and J is TRBJ2-5; no clear D gene. The DNA end is more similar to TRBJ2-3, so the J call may be wrong. CDR1 is SGHRS and CDR2 is YFSETQ in the germline V gene. The length of the CDR3 is 13 residues. In nucleotides, the CDR3 is TGCGCCAGCAGGGCTACAGGCACAGATACGCAGTATTTT. This codes for CASRATGTDTQYF.

The chain uses TRBV7-9 and TRBJ2-7; possibly TRBD1 for D (5 bases). The CDR3 is made up of 15 amino acids. Between the trimmed V and J ends, which lost 0 bases and 6 bases, there was a span of 15 bases. Germline lookup yields CDR1 SEHNR and CDR2 FQNEAQ (reference sequence). CDR3 sequence reads: CASSLASRVRGEQYF. CDR3 nucleotides: TGTGCCAGCAGCTTAGCGAGCAGGGTTAGAGGCGAGCAGTACTTC.

The chain joins TRBV2 to TRBJ1-1; the D is unclear. The CDR3 has 13 amino acids. Germline values: CDR1 SNHLY, CDR2 FYNNEI. V was pared by 4 bases and J by 3 bases, with 9 bases between. The DNA for the CDR3 is TGTGCCAGCAGTGGCGGGTCGGACACTGAAGCTTTCTTT. Its protein product is CASSGGSDTEAFF.

The chain is built from TRBV2 and TRBJ1-2; maybe TRBD1 (5 bases). Germline CDR1 reads SNHLY; CDR2 reads FYNNEI. There are 16 residues in the CDR3. Trimming took off 7 bases at V and 4 bases at J, with 22 bases between the two ends. The CDR3 nucleotides read TGTGCCAGCAAGGGGACCTCTTTGGTCCTGTCCTATGGCTACACCTTC. Protein sequence: CASKGTSLVLSYGYTF.

V is TRBV7-2 and J is TRBJ2-7; maybe TRBD2 (5 bases). Germline-derived CDR1 and CDR2 are SGHTA and FQGNSA. Trimming removed 5 bases at V and 0 bases at J, with 14 bases between. The CDR3 is made up of 15 amino acids. CDR3 nucleotide sequence: TGTGCCAGCAGCATCTTCCCGGGATCCTCCTACGAGCAGTACTTC. It specifies CASSIFPGSSYEQYF. The full variable domain, rest sourced from reference TRBV7-2 and TRBJ2-7, is GAGVSQSPSNKVTEKGKDVELRCDPISGHTALYWYRQSLGQGLEFLIYFQGNSAPDKSGLPSDRFSAERTGGSVSTLTIQRTQQEDSAVYLCASSIFPGSSYEQYFGPGTRLTVT.

In regard to this clonotype: An end of the junction does not agree with germline; a read error may underlie this. The chain joins TRBV5-1 to TRBJ1-6; D uncertain. CDR3 size: 14 residues. Germline loops: CDR1 SGHRS, CDR2 YFSETQ. The CDR3 DNA sequence: TGCGCCAGCGGCTTGGACGGGTATAATTCACCCCTCCACTTT. The encoded protein is CASGLDGYNSPLHF.

This clonotype has only a few counts. The chain recombines TRBV19 with TRBJ2-3, with D possibly matching TRBD2 (5 bases). In germline, CDR1 is LNHDA, CDR2 SQIVND (reference sequence). V was clipped by 5 bases and J by 2 bases, with 11 bases between them. The CDR3 loop spans 14 amino acids. The CDR3 sequence: CASSSGETTDTQYF. CDR3 nucleotide sequence: TGTGCCAGTAGTTCCGGGGAGACCACAGATACGCAGTATTTT.

J is TRBJ1-5 and V is TRBV20-1, with TRBD1 identical over 9 bases. V gave up 4 bases and J gave up 7 bases; unmatched junction bases: 5. CDR1 and CDR2 (germline): DFQATT, SNEGSKA (reference sequence). The CDR3 is made up of 13 amino acids. CDR3 sequence: CSAILTGGQPQHF. The CDR3 nucleotides are TGCAGTGCTATTCTGACAGGGGGACAGCCCCAGCATTTT.

Turning to this clonotype: Since a far larger clone is one base different, this is likely a read error. The chain combines TRBV4-2 with TRBJ2-5; D unresolved. Looked up from germline, CDR1 is LGHNA and CDR2 is YNFKEQ. The CDR3 totals 12 residues. Trimming cost V 1 base and J 1 base, with 1 base left between them. The CDR3 DNA is TGTGCCAGCAGCCAAGCCCAAGAGACCCAGTACTTC. Translation: CASSQAQETQYF.

In its sample, this clonotype was seen many times. V and J are TRBV7-2 and TRBJ1-4; the match to TRBD1 covers 7 bases. CDR3 size: 13 residues. Germline CDR1 is SGHTA and CDR2 is FQGNSA. J gave up 9 bases and V 3 bases, and 4 bases lay outside the gene matches. The CDR3 DNA is TGTGCCAGCAGCTTCGACAGGGAACAAAAACTGTTTTTT. Residues: CASSFDREQKLFF.

Details on this clonotype: The CDR3 ends on some other residue instead of the conserved phenylalanine or tryptophan, so this is likely a read error. The V and J genes are TRBV7-2 and TRBJ2-7; 8 bases align to TRBD1. The CDR3 extends over 14 amino acids. Germline lookup yields CDR1 SGHTA and CDR2 FQGNSA. The CDR3 nucleotides are TGCGCCAGCAGCCCCGGACAGGGTTTCGACGAGCAGTACTGC. This gives the protein CASSPGQGFDEQYC.

V usage is TRBV5-6 and J usage is TRBJ1-1; D might be TRBD1 (5 bases). The V end lost 2 bases, the J end lost 11 bases, and 22 bases lay between the germline ends. Germline CDR1 reads SGHDT; CDR2 reads YYEEEE. CDR3 size: 15 residues. The CDR3 here is CASSLVTGTGDSAFF. In DNA, the CDR3 is TGTGCCAGCAGCTTAGTAACGGGGACGGGCGACTCGGCTTTCTTT.

V gene TRBV20-1 combines with J gene TRBJ1-1; D is uncertain. Trimming took 2 bases from V and 1 from J, leaving 5 bases between them. CDR3 length equals 12 residues. Germline lookup yields CDR1 DFQATT and CDR2 SNEGSKA (reference sequence). The CDR3 here is CSARYQNTEAFF. CDR3 coding DNA: TGCAGTGCTAGATACCAGAACACTGAAGCTTTCTTT.

This rearrangement joins TRBV2 to TRBJ1-1; D perhaps matches TRBD1 (6 bases). Trimming removed 7 bases at V and 2 bases at J, with 14 bases between. The germline V gene encodes CDR1 SNHLY and CDR2 FYNNEI. CDR3 length: 14 amino acids. This CDR3 is CASTIRQANTEAFF. As DNA, the CDR3 is TGTGCCAGCACCATTCGACAGGCTAACACTGAAGCTTTCTTT.

This clonotype was seen only a few times. In nucleotides, the CDR3 is TGTGCCAGCAGTACTGGGACCCGGGCCACTGAAGCTTTCTTT. Its translation: CASSTGTRATEAFF. The gene calls are TRBV9 and TRBJ1-1; TRBD1 is a possible D gene (5 bases). Germline V CDR1 and CDR2: SGDLS, YYNGEE. This CDR3 region has 14 residues. V dropped 5 bases and J dropped 4 bases, with 15 bases sitting between them.

The table lists this clonotype with many counts. The chain employs TRBV7-8 and TRBJ2-5, with D maybe TRBD2 (6 bases). This CDR3 comprises 16 residues. The V end lost 0 bases, the J end lost 0 bases, and 11 bases lay between the germline ends. The germline CDR1 and CDR2 sequences are SGHVS and FQNEAQ. The CDR3 loop reads CASSLAGLMYQETQYF. The CDR3 DNA sequence: TGTGCCAGCAGCTTAGCGGGACTTATGTACCAAGAGACCCAGTACTTC.